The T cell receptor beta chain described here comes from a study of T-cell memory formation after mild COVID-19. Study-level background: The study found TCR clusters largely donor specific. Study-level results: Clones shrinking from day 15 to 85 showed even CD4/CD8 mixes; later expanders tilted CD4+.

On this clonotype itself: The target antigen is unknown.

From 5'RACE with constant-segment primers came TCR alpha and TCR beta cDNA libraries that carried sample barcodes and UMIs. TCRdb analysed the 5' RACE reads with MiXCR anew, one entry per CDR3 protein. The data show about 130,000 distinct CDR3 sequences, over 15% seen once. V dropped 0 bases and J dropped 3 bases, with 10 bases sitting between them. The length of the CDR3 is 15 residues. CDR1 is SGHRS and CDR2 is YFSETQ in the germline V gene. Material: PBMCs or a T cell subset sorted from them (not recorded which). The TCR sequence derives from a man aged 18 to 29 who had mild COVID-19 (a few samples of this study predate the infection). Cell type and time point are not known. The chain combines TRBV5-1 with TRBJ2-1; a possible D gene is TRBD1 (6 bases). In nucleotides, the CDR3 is TGCGCCAGCAGCTTGGGGGCAGGGGACTACAATGAGCAGTTCTTC. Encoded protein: CASSLGAGDYNEQFF.